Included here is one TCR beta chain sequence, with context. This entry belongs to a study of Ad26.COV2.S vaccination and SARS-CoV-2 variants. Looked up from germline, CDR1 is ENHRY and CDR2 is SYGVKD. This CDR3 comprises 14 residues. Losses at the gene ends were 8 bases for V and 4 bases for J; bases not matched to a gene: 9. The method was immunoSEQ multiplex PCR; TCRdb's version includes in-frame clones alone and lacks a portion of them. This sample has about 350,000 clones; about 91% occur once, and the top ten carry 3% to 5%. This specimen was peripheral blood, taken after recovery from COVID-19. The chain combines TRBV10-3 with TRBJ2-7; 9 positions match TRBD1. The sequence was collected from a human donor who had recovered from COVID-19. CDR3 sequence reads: CAIGGTGQGYEQYF. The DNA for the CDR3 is TGTGCCATCGGTGGGACAGGGCAGGGATACGAGCAGTACTTC.